This paragraph reports one TCR beta chain. Its antigen remains unknown. One junction end does not reproduce the germline sequence, and a read error may be involved. This specimen belongs to a study of tumor-infiltrating lymphocytes in primary liver carcinoma. Study in general: Read depth, roughly 3.5 to 7.5 million productive TCRbeta reads, did not differ significantly between tissues. Study outcomes and limitations: Among the pair types, tumor region pairs showed more overlap than tumor-adjacent and tumor-blood pairs. Blood trailed tumors significantly in top-250-clone fraction (p = 0.039).

The input was 500 ng total RNA; TCR beta cDNA was made from it with a constant-region primer. Construction of TCR beta libraries relied on three successive nested multiplex PCR rounds employing slightly modified ARM-PCR. TCRdb used MiXCR to reprocess the multiplex PCR reads, holding one entry per CDR3 protein. There are more than 75,000 distinct CDR3 sequences in the sample; more than 65% occur only once, and roughly a fifth lies in the top ten. From unsorted bulk tissue weighing roughly 17-31 mg, DNA and RNA were co-extracted. Patients had primary liver carcinoma treated by surgical resection. Sample: liver tumor tissue from sampling region 1. Noted subset: tumor region T1, superior pole. This TCR came from a middle-aged man with primary liver carcinoma and hepatitis B virus infection.

CDR3 sequence (DNA): TGTGCCAGCAGCCCCGGGAGGTCGAAAGTGAAGAACAATGAGCTGTTCTTC. This gives the protein CASSPGRSKVKNNELFF. This chain uses TRBV7-8 with TRBJ2-1; 7 nucleotides agree with TRBD2. The CDR3 covers 17 residues. Looked up from germline, CDR1 is SGHVS and CDR2 is FQNEAQ.